Included here is one T cell receptor beta chain sequence, with context. Its specific antigen is unknown. The junction shows a germline mismatch at one end, possibly a read error. CDR1 is given as KGHDR and CDR2 as SFDVKD, both from the germline V gene. The CDR3, cysteine through phenylalanine, is 14 amino acids long. Kept here is only the CDR3 DNA, which spans 42 bases and is read in frame from base 1. The CDR3 regions of human TCRbeta chains were analyzed by immunosequencing. Concerning the study's data processing: Repertoire TCRs were checked for matches against a reference library of SARS-CoV-2-specific TCRs that had been generated using the MIRA antigen-specificity platform. Breadth was defined as the fraction of unique TCRs that were SARS-CoV-2-associated. Depth was defined as the fraction of total T cells that were SARS-CoV-2-associated. Using the MIRA data, each spike-specific TCR was mapped to the spike region that the TCR reacts to and placed in a CD4 or CD8 class. Log10-transformed breadth and depth values were compared by one-way ANOVA with Sidak's multiple comparisons tests. Entries here come from immuneACCESS through TCRdb and include only in-frame sequences with V and J called. Some clones fail to appear in such tables; in the studies checked, an unresolved V gene covers under half of the shortfall, and the cause of the remainder is unknown. V, J and clone size reflect that table, while D and trimming were determined from the DNA. Present in this sample are under 110,000 clones, about 90% of which were seen just once. The ten biggest clones cover 9.5% to 13% of the sample.

The record originates from a study of T cell responses to AZD1222 COVID-19 vaccine (dated by TCRdb to the early 2020s). At the level of the whole study: A total of roughly 240 trial participants underwent TCR sequencing, of whom some 210 received two doses of AZD1222 and some 26 received two doses of the MenACWY control vaccine. Trial participants were enrolled by age into subgroups of 18-55, 56-69 and 70-plus years, and about 150, 27 and 61 TCR-sequenced participants, respectively, were included in these subgroups. Overall results and qualifications from the work: In the small 56-69-year group, the increase in depth fell short of significance, most likely because of low power. Because no day 14 peak-response samples were available, the repertoires could be characterized only after the peak T cell response. A significant rise in spike-specific TCR breadth and depth was observed after two AZD1222 doses relative to day 0 and relative to MenACWY recipients. Vaccine-associated CD4 TCRs spanned the whole spike protein, with dominant responses in regions 160-218 and 743-854. Conclusions about previously exposed vaccinees were limited because only six AZD1222 recipients were SARS-CoV-2 seropositive at baseline. Participants were mostly white British and included more females than males, and it was suggested by the authors that clonal diversity may have been underestimated. Nearly half of unique spike-specific TCRs reportedly recognized epitopes outside regions mutated in the B.1.351 and B.1.1.7 variants.

The label giving this sample's time point can be read as: about 28 days (+/-7) after the second vaccine dose. AZD1222 recipients with second doses at about 4 weeks or about 12 weeks were pooled, because spike-specific TCR depth and breadth did not differ between schedules. Vaccinee samples were obtained from the UK trials COV001 and COV002, which included a single-blind randomized controlled phase 2/3 trial of AZD1222 (ChAdOx1 nCoV-19) in healthy adults. For TCRbeta chain sequencing, PBMC samples from trial participants were taken at day 0 and at day 28 after the second dose. The V and J segments used are TRBV24-1 and TRBJ2-1, and TRBD1 may be the D gene, going by 5 matching bases. The sample was peripheral blood, taken 28 days after the second AZD1222 dose. This clonotype originated in an adult who received the AZD1222 COVID-19 vaccine. The nucleotide sequence is given as TGTGCCACAAGTGATTTTGACAGTGCCCATGAGCAGTTCTTC. Its product reads: CATSDFDSAHEQFF.